This TCR beta chain was identified in a study of shared clonotypes between healthy human individuals. Study-level points and caveats: Deeper or shallower sequencing was expected to change how clonotypes are shared among donors.

Worth noting for this clone: Its antigen is undetermined.

Germline V gene sequence: CDR1 SGHAT, CDR2 FQNNGV. Trimming left V 2 bases short and J 1 base short, with 12 bases between. CDR3 length: 15 residues. Each replicate PCR on the sorted subsets used about 220 ng DNA (roughly 30,000 T cell genomes). TCRdb's copy holds only in-frame clones and misses some; the assay was immunoSEQ multiplex PCR. The sample holds approximately 2,000,000 clones, 93% seen once. Terminally differentiated effector memory CD45RA+ cells were left out of the naive CD8 fraction, which was CD45RO-negative and positively selected for CCR7. The receptor's source is a man between 18 and 29 years old in good health. Some clones in this sample may be carry-over from other donors' samples. The chain uses TRBV11-2 and TRBJ2-7; D perhaps matches TRBD1 (5 bases). The sequenced material came from naive CD8+ T cells from PBMCs. The CDR3 DNA is TGTGCCAGCAGCTTACCCCGGACACGTTCCTACGAGCAGTACTTC. The encoded protein is CASSLPRTRSYEQYF.